These 7 T cell receptor beta chains came from one sample sequenced in a study of cytomegalovirus exposure and HLA in healthy donors. PCR employed 60 Vbeta and 13 Jbeta primers. The data were produced by immunoSEQ multiplex PCR, yet TCRdb's version contains in-frame clones alone and is incomplete. Of around 230,000 clones in the sample, about three quarters were seen once. Sequenced material: PBMCs. These receptors all stem from a boy aged 5-17 years in good health and CMV-seronegative.

Only a few counts were recorded for this clone. One base away lies a much larger clone, so this may be a sequencing read error. The V call is TRBV5-5, the J call TRBJ1-5; 10 bases fit TRBD1. Per the germline V gene, CDR1 is SGHKS and CDR2 is YYEKEE (reference sequence). V gave up 4 bases and J gave up 2 bases; unmatched junction bases: 3. There are 15 residues in the CDR3. CDR3 residues: CASSPGTGGNQPQHF. DNA for the CDR3: TGTGCCAGCAGCCCCGGGACAGGGGGCAATCAGCCCCAGCATTTT.

The rearrangement joins TRBV30 to TRBJ1-2, with 11 bases matching TRBD1. This CDR3 region has 15 residues. Germline CDR1 and CDR2: GTSNPN and SVGIG (reference sequence). The V segment lost 5 bases and the J segment 5 bases; nucleotides outside the gene matches: 10. CDR3 sequence reads: CAWDPRRDRGYGYTF. As DNA, the CDR3 is TGTGCCTGGGACCCCCGGAGGGACAGGGGGTATGGCTACACCTTC. The complete variable domain, with remaining parts taken from reference TRBV30 and TRBJ1-2, reads SQTIHQWPATLVQPVGSPLSLECTVEGTSNPNLYWYRQAAGRGLQLLFYSVGIGQISSEVPQNLSASRPQDRQFILSSKKLLLSDSGFYLCAWDPRRDRGYGYTFGSGTRLTVV.

This chain joins TRBV27 and TRBJ1-5; D perhaps matches TRBD1 (6 bases). Germline CDR1 reads MNHEY; CDR2 reads SMNVEV (reference sequence). V was pared by 1 base and J by 4 bases, with 14 bases between. The CDR3 consists of 16 residues. The CDR3 protein is CASSLLSIQGNQPQHF. CDR3 coding DNA: TGTGCCAGCAGTTTATTGTCAATCCAGGGGAATCAGCCCCAGCATTTT.

The chain is built from TRBV29-1 and TRBJ1-3, with TRBD1 identical over 8 bases. CDR1 is SQVTM, CDR2 ANQGSEA, per germline. This CDR3 has 15 amino acids. Germline trimming cut 6 bases from V and 1 base from J; bases unmatched to any gene: 8. CDR3 amino acids: CSVQTGDGSGNTIYF. CDR3 DNA: TGCAGCGTCCAGACAGGGGATGGGTCTGGAAACACCATATATTTT.

The rearrangement links TRBV27 to TRBJ2-7; perhaps TRBD1 as D (5 bases). Trimming stripped 5 bases from V and 3 bases from J, with 17 bases between. This CDR3 is 15 amino acids long. The germline gives CDR1 MNHEY, CDR2 SMNVEV (reference sequence). CDR3 in DNA: TGTGCCAGCAGTCCCCTGCGCGAGACAGTCTACGAGCAGTACTTC. It yields the protein CASSPLRETVYEQYF.

The rearrangement uses TRBV7-2 and TRBJ1-2; the match to TRBD1 covers 10 bases. Germline V gives CDR1 SGHTA, CDR2 FQGNSA. The CDR3 extends over 15 amino acids. The ends lost 4 bases at V and 8 bases at J; junction bases unmatched: 10. The CDR3: CASSYSGGQGGGYTF. CDR3 nucleotides: TGTGCCAGCAGCTACTCCGGAGGACAGGGGGGCGGCTACACCTTC.

This chain joins TRBV19 and TRBJ2-7; 11 bases are a match to TRBD1. The CDR3 runs to 15 residues. Germline CDR1 is LNHDA and CDR2 is SQIVND (reference sequence). V was clipped by 6 bases and J by 6 bases; unmatched bases: 10. CDR3 amino acids: CASSHNLGQGVEQYF. The DNA of the CDR3 is TGTGCCAGTAGCCATAATTTGGGACAGGGGGTCGAGCAGTACTTC.